A single sample gave rise to the 2 T cell receptor beta chains below, sequenced in a study of OX40 agonist ivuxolimab in advanced cancers. Profiled with immunoSEQ multiplex PCR; TCRdb holds only in-frame clones, not every one. This sample has tens of thousands of clones, with 80% to 90% found just once. The source material was CD4+ or CD8+ T cells sorted from blood, sampled in a trial of the OX40 agonist ivuxolimab. The receptor set was obtained from an adult with an advanced solid tumor such as melanoma, head and neck, liver or kidney cancer.

The chain couples TRBV5-5 to TRBJ2-5; the D is unclear. The CDR3 extends over 12 amino acids. The germline V gene has CDR1 SGHKS and CDR2 YYEKEE (reference sequence). V lost 0 bases to trimming and J lost 4 bases, with 4 bases between them. The CDR3 loop is CASSLAIETQYF. CDR3 coding DNA: TGTGCCAGCAGCTTGGCCATAGAGACCCAGTACTTC.

This chain uses TRBV18 with TRBJ1-3, with 7 bases that match TRBD1. The CDR3 totals 14 residues. V was pared by 7 bases and J by 4 bases, with 7 bases of the junction left unmatched. Germline V gives CDR1 KGHSH, CDR2 LQKENI. The DNA for the CDR3 is TGTGCCAGCTTTGACAGGGCCTCCGGAAACACCATATATTTT. Translation: CASFDRASGNTIYF.